This T cell receptor (beta chain) stems from a study of T cell clonality in common variable immunodeficiency. This clone was seen repeatedly, ten times or more. What it binds is unknown. Produced via immunoSEQ multiplex PCR; TCRdb's table is partial and in-frame only. Observed in the sample are about 42,000 clones, none of them singletons. Study-level points and caveats: In common variable immunodeficiency, TCR beta chains reportedly carried fewer deletions and N-nucleotide insertions.

This receptor was obtained from a human donor with common variable immunodeficiency. Specimen: peripheral blood mononuclear cells.

CDR3 sequence: CATTGGGEKLFF. Partial CDR3 DNA: TGTGCCACCACAGGGGGTGGAGAAAAA. The gene calls are TRBV19 and TRBJ1-4; 8 bases agree with TRBD1. The read terminates 3 residues ahead of where the CDR3 ends, so the germline J gene completes it. V trimming: 10 bases; J trimming: 8 bases; junction bases outside the gene matches: 6. This CDR3 comprises 12 residues. In germline, CDR1 is LNHDA, CDR2 SQIVND (reference sequence).